Listed here is a single T cell receptor (beta chain). Its specificity is not known. Germline DNA was extracted alongside blood RNA, which was obtained from unsorted whole blood. The data derive from a study of tumor-infiltrating lymphocytes in primary liver carcinoma. Overall study: All patients, whether men or women, fell within 30 to 69 years of age. Broader study findings: CD4+ and CD8+ repertoires could not be compared in these unsorted bulk samples. Tumors had a significantly higher top-250-clone fraction than blood (p = 0.039).

This CDR3 contains 14 residues. Germline-derived CDR1 and CDR2 are MNHEY and SVGEGT. V lost 2 bases and J lost 5, with 10 bases in between. Total RNA amounting to roughly 450 ng was the source from which TCR beta cDNA was made with a constant-region primer. Slightly modified ARM-PCR with three nested multiplex PCR rounds yielded TCR beta libraries. Primers for the first two PCR rounds were TRBV1-TRBV30 forward primers and a C-beta reverse primer (about 10 cycles per round). Via MiXCR, TCRdb re-called the multiplex PCR reads, giving one row per CDR3 protein. The sample shows approximately 330,000 distinct CDR3 sequences, 65% of them seen only once.

What was sequenced was peripheral blood. The chain uses TRBV6-2 or TRBV6-3 and TRBJ2-4; D is perhaps TRBD2 (5 bases). The clonotype was recovered from a man aged 40-55 years with primary liver carcinoma and hepatitis B virus infection. The DNA of the CDR3 is TGTGCCAGCAGTTACCGAGGGCGGGAAAACATTCAGTACTTC. Its translation: CASSYRGRENIQYF.